The clone carrying this T cell receptor beta chain was counted a few times. The source of the sample is a study of blood T cell repertoires in COVID-19. Study at large: The United States, Italy and Spain supplied acute and convalescent COVID-19 samples. From T cells, B-cell-depleted T cells, or PBMCs came the material, which was cDNA or gDNA.

Methods used by the authors: Researchers report that nucleated cell counts were estimated from reference gene primer amplification. The method was immunoSEQ multiplex PCR; TCRdb's version includes in-frame clones alone and lacks a portion of them. The V and J calls and the clone size are those of that table, but D and trimming were determined from the DNA. The sample consists of roughly 38,000 clones, about 85% of them appearing once. V was pared by 3 bases and J by 6 bases, with 7 bases of the junction left unmatched. This CDR3 has 15 amino acids. Germline CDR1 and CDR2: MNHEY and SMNVEV (reference sequence).

The material sequenced was peripheral blood. This receptor was obtained from a man aged 45-65 years in a cohort sampled during active COVID-19. The V gene is TRBV27, the J gene TRBJ2-3, with 9 bases identical to TRBD2. The CDR3 nucleotides are TGTGCCAGCAGTTTTGGCGGGGGGGGGTGGGATACGCAGTATTTT. This translates into CASSFGGGGWDTQYF.